This T cell receptor (beta chain) was documented in a study of blood T cell repertoires in COVID-19. Across the whole study: Some COVID-19 samples were acute and others convalescent; all came from the United States, Italy and Spain.

Between the trimmed V and J ends, which lost 6 bases and 4 bases, there was a span of 13 bases. The CDR3 loop spans 13 amino acids. The germline CDR1 and CDR2 sequences are MNHEY and SVGAGI. Per the study methods: Estimates of nucleated cell counts were drawn from the amplification of reference gene primers. Some clones are missing from TCRdb's copy, which holds only in-frame ones; the method was immunoSEQ multiplex PCR. Clone size and the V and J calls come from that table; the DNA yielded D and trimming. This table has 70,000 to 95,000 clones, 75% to 85% appearing once. The sequence was obtained from a man aged 60-69 years with COVID-19, enrolled during active disease. The sequenced sample was peripheral blood. This chain connects TRBV6-5 to TRBJ2-7; maybe TRBD2 (5 bases). Here the CDR3 DNA reads TGTGCCAGCAGGATTCAACTAGGTTACGAGCAGTACTTC. It codes for CASRIQLGYEQYF.